A selection of T cell receptor beta chains follows, all from one sample in a study of beta chain features in type 1 diabetes. The table came from immunoSEQ multiplex PCR; TCRdb's copy has only in-frame clones and leaves some out. The table lists under 900,000 clones, roughly a sixth of them singletons, with around 0.02% in the top ten. What was sequenced was naive CD4+ T cells from blood. The receptor source for this set is a woman under 30 in good health. Each CDR3 is given with its conserved first and last residue. Fields, in order: D gene, V gene, J gene, clone size, CDR3 DNA, CDR3 protein. The D gene is left open where the match is weak. Clone size is given for some rows only: seen once, a few or many times, or a class if the clone is expanded.

>TRBD2|TRBV7-8|TRBJ2-7|NA
TGTGCCAGCAGACGGACTAGCGGGAGGGCATACGAGCAGTACTTC
CASRRTSGRAYEQYF
>NA|TRBV19|TRBJ2-1|NA
TGTGCCAGTAGCGATCGCCCCTCACCCGACAATGAGCAGTTCTTC
CASSDRPSPDNEQFF
>TRBD2|TRBV14|TRBJ2-1|many
TGTGCCAGCAGCCAGACTAGCGGGAGTAATGAGCAGTTCTTC
CASSQTSGSNEQFF
>NA|TRBV2|TRBJ1-1|few
TGTGCCAGCAGTGAAGCGAGAACACTGAACACTGAAGCTTTCTTT
CASSEARTLNTEAFF
>TRBD1|TRBV7-6|TRBJ2-5|NA
TGTGCCAGCAGCTCCGGACAGGGCGAGACCCAGTACTTC
CASSSGQGETQYF
>NA|TRBV19|TRBJ1-2|few
TGTGCCAGTAGAAAACAGGCTTCTGGCTATGGCTACACCTTC
CASRKQASGYGYTF
>NA|TRBV20-1|TRBJ2-7|few
TGCAGTGGAGGGACAATCTACGAGCAGTACTTC
CSGGTIYEQYF
>NA|TRBV5-5|TRBJ2-5|few
TGTGCCAGCAGCTTGGGCGGGAACCAAGAGACCCAGTACTTC
CASSLGGNQETQYF
>NA|TRBV2|TRBJ1-5|few
TGTGCCAGCAGTGAAGCGGGATCCCAGCATTTT
CASSEAGSQHF
>NA|TRBV6-5|TRBJ1-2|few
TGTGCCAGCAGGTACAGGGACTTAAGTGGCTACACCTTC
CASRYRDLSGYTF
>TRBD2|TRBV10-3|TRBJ2-3|NA
TGTGCCATGGGACTAGCGGGAGAAGATACGCAGTATTTT
CAMGLAGEDTQYF
>TRBD2|TRBV4-3|TRBJ2-3|NA
TGCGCCAGCAGCCGATCGACTAGCGGGGGCACAGATACGCAGTATTTT
CASSRSTSGGTDTQYF
>TRBD1|TRBV19|TRBJ2-7|NA
TGTGCCAGTAGCAAAAGGACAGGAAGCTCCTACGAGCAGTACTTC
CASSKRTGSSYEQYF
>TRBD2|TRBV28|TRBJ2-7|few
TGTGCCAGCAGTTCCGGGGGGTACGAGCAGTACTTC
CASSSGGYEQYF
>NA|TRBV7-3|TRBJ2-5|NA
TGTGCCAGCAGCTTATACGGCTCCCGGGAGACCCAGTACTTC
CASSLYGSRETQYF
>TRBD1|TRBV18|TRBJ1-2|NA
TGTGCCAGCTCACCACAGGGGGCTAGTGGCTACACCTTC
CASSPQGASGYTF
>TRBD2|TRBV7-2|TRBJ2-3|few
TGTGCCAGCAGCCCCAGACTAGCGGCGCCTAGCACAGATACGCAGTATTTT
CASSPRLAAPSTDTQYF
>TRBD1|TRBV9|TRBJ1-2|NA
TGTGCCAGCAGCTTGGACAGGGTACGTGGCTACACCTTC
CASSLDRVRGYTF
>NA|TRBV18|TRBJ1-2|few
TGTGCCAGCTCACCATCACTCTGGGCGGCAGGGGAAAACTATGGCTACACCTTC
CASSPSLWAAGENYGYTF
>TRBD2|TRBV5-1|TRBJ2-3|NA
TGCGCCAGCAGCACCGGGACTAGCGGGAGGACAGATACGCAGTATTTT
CASSTGTSGRTDTQYF